These T cell receptor beta chains were read from a single sample in a study of cytomegalovirus exposure and HLA in healthy donors. The data were produced by immunoSEQ multiplex PCR, yet TCRdb's version contains in-frame clones alone and is incomplete. The sample holds 95,000 to 100,000 clones, approximately 77% seen once. The material sequenced was PBMCs. The origin of the receptors is a female donor in good health and CMV-seronegative. The CDR3 runs from the conserved cysteine through the conserved F or W. A D gene is named only where the DNA matches it firmly. Part of the rows lack a size; the others show once, few, many or a class for expanded clones.

abundance: once
v_gene: TRBV28
d_gene: TRBD2
j_gene: TRBJ2-3
len: 15
CDR3aa: CASGGSGAPWGTQYF
CDR3nt: TGTGCCAGCGGTGGGAGCGGGGCCCCTTGGGGTACGCAGTATTTT

abundance: few
v_gene: TRBV9
d_gene: .
j_gene: TRBJ1-1
len: 15
CDR3aa: CASSVLDGSRGSAFF
CDR3nt: TGTGCCAGCAGCGTCCTTGACGGGTCCCGGGGGTCCGCTTTCTTT

abundance: .
v_gene: TRBV28
d_gene: TRBD1
j_gene: TRBJ2-7
len: 15
CDR3aa: CASSLGGQGSYEQYF
CDR3nt: TGTGCCAGCAGTTTAGGGGGACAGGGCTCCTACGAGCAGTACTTC

abundance: .
v_gene: TRBV7-8
d_gene: TRBD2
j_gene: TRBJ2-7
len: 17
CDR3aa: CASSLARYRGGHYEQYF
CDR3nt: TGTGCCAGCAGCTTAGCGCGATACCGGGGGGGCCACTACGAGCAGTACTTC

abundance: .
v_gene: TRBV7-6
d_gene: .
j_gene: TRBJ1-4
len: 16
CDR3aa: CASSPALGGKNEKLFF
CDR3nt: TGTGCCAGCAGCCCCGCGTTGGGGGGAAAGAATGAAAAACTGTTTTTT

abundance: .
v_gene: TRBV7-2
d_gene: .
j_gene: TRBJ2-3
len: 12
CDR3aa: CASSGTTDTQYF
CDR3nt: TGTGCCAGCAGCGGGACTACAGATACGCAGTATTTT

abundance: few
v_gene: TRBV2
d_gene: .
j_gene: TRBJ2-7
len: 16
CDR3aa: CASSDEGGGRLGEQYF
CDR3nt: TGTGCCAGCAGCGACGAAGGTGGCGGGCGCTTGGGCGAGCAGTACTTC

abundance: .
v_gene: TRBV2
d_gene: .
j_gene: TRBJ1-2
len: 13
CDR3aa: CANGTTGHYGYTF
CDR3nt: TGTGCCAACGGGACGACAGGACACTATGGCTACACCTTC

abundance: .
v_gene: TRBV28
d_gene: .
j_gene: TRBJ1-2
len: 14
CDR3aa: CASSRKMRSYGYTF
CDR3nt: TGTGCCAGCAGTCGTAAAATGAGAAGTTATGGCTACACCTTC

abundance: .
v_gene: TRBV5-1
d_gene: .
j_gene: TRBJ2-3
len: 14
CDR3aa: CASSFGLERDTQYF
CDR3nt: TGCGCCAGCAGCTTCGGACTGGAGCGGGATACGCAGTATTTT

abundance: .
v_gene: TRBV19
d_gene: .
j_gene: TRBJ2-3
len: 13
CDR3aa: CASSPAGADTQYF
CDR3nt: TGTGCCAGTAGCCCAGCCGGAGCAGATACGCAGTATTTT

abundance: .
v_gene: TRBV11-3
d_gene: .
j_gene: TRBJ1-1
len: 13
CDR3aa: CASSDQENTEAFF
CDR3nt: TGTGCCAGCAGCGATCAGGAGAACACTGAAGCTTTCTTT

abundance: .
v_gene: TRBV28
d_gene: .
j_gene: TRBJ1-1
len: 13
CDR3aa: CASNPPGYSEAFF
CDR3nt: TGTGCCAGCAACCCCCCAGGGTACAGTGAAGCTTTCTTT

abundance: .
v_gene: TRBV6-5
d_gene: .
j_gene: TRBJ2-1
len: 12
CDR3aa: CASSVNSGEQFF
CDR3nt: TGTGCCAGCAGTGTTAATAGTGGTGAGCAGTTCTTC

abundance: .
v_gene: TRBV5-4
d_gene: TRBD1
j_gene: TRBJ2-3
len: 12
CDR3aa: CASSGRDRAWYF
CDR3nt: TGTGCCAGCAGCGGCCGGGACAGGGCTTGGTATTTT

abundance: .
v_gene: TRBV19
d_gene: .
j_gene: TRBJ2-2
len: 13
CDR3aa: CASTKRGTGELFF
CDR3nt: TGTGCCAGTACCAAAAGGGGCACCGGGGAGCTGTTTTTT

abundance: .
v_gene: TRBV5-1
d_gene: TRBD2
j_gene: TRBJ2-2
len: 16
CDR3aa: CASSSGSGRVAGELFF
CDR3nt: TGCGCCAGCAGCTCCGGATCAGGGAGGGTTGCCGGGGAGCTGTTTTTT

abundance: .
v_gene: TRBV28
d_gene: TRBD2
j_gene: TRBJ2-2
len: 16
CDR3aa: CASSLGLAANTGELFF
CDR3nt: TGTGCCAGCAGTTTAGGGCTAGCGGCTAACACCGGGGAGCTGTTTTTT

abundance: .
v_gene: TRBV7-3
d_gene: TRBD2
j_gene: TRBJ2-3
len: 14
CDR3aa: CASSLRGVTDTQYF
CDR3nt: TGTGCCAGCAGCTTGCGGGGGGTCACAGATACGCAGTATTTT

abundance: .
v_gene: TRBV19
d_gene: .
j_gene: TRBJ1-6
len: 16
CDR3aa: CASSAPQRYYNSPLHF
CDR3nt: TGTGCCAGTAGTGCCCCACAGAGATACTATAATTCACCCCTCCACTTT

abundance: .
v_gene: TRBV7-9
d_gene: TRBD1
j_gene: TRBJ1-2
len: 14
CDR3aa: CASSSGQPNYGYTF
CDR3nt: TGTGCCAGCAGCTCGGGACAGCCTAACTATGGCTACACCTTC

abundance: .
v_gene: TRBV19
d_gene: TRBD1
j_gene: TRBJ1-3
len: 14
CDR3aa: CASSTTGAGNTIYF
CDR3nt: TGTGCCAGTAGTACTACAGGGGCTGGAAACACCATATATTTT

abundance: .
v_gene: TRBV21-1
d_gene: .
j_gene: TRBJ2-7
len: 18
CDR3aa: CASSKALLGGQTLYEQYF
CDR3nt: TGTGCCAGCAGCAAAGCGCTTTTAGGCGGACAGACCCTCTACGAGCAGTACTTC

abundance: .
v_gene: TRBV9
d_gene: TRBD1
j_gene: TRBJ2-7
len: 15
CDR3aa: CASSEGGTGVYEQYF
CDR3nt: TGTGCCAGCAGCGAGGGGGGGACAGGGGTATACGAGCAGTACTTC

abundance: few
v_gene: TRBV5-6
d_gene: .
j_gene: TRBJ1-5
len: 16
CDR3aa: CASSPGGSRGNQPQHF
CDR3nt: TGTGCCAGCAGCCCGGGGGGGAGTCGGGGCAATCAGCCCCAGCATTTT

abundance: few
v_gene: TRBV6-6
d_gene: .
j_gene: TRBJ2-1
len: 15
CDR3aa: CASAGSQVSYNEQFF
CDR3nt: TGTGCCAGCGCCGGGTCACAAGTCTCCTACAATGAGCAGTTCTTC

abundance: .
v_gene: TRBV5-1
d_gene: TRBD1
j_gene: TRBJ1-2
len: 15
CDR3aa: CASSSGQGANYGYTF
CDR3nt: TGCGCCAGCAGCTCCGGACAGGGGGCTAACTATGGCTACACCTTC

abundance: .
v_gene: TRBV5-1
d_gene: TRBD1
j_gene: TRBJ1-2
len: 15
CDR3aa: CASSLGDRELYGYTF
CDR3nt: TGCGCCAGCAGCTTGGGGGACAGGGAGTTATATGGCTACACCTTC

abundance: .
v_gene: TRBV11-3
d_gene: .
j_gene: TRBJ2-2
len: 15
CDR3aa: CASSSYRERTGELFF
CDR3nt: TGTGCCAGCAGCTCATACAGGGAAAGGACCGGGGAGCTGTTTTTT

abundance: .
v_gene: TRBV2
d_gene: TRBD2
j_gene: TRBJ2-1
len: 15
CDR3aa: CASSLSGSSYNEQFF
CDR3nt: TGTGCCAGCAGTCTTAGCGGGAGCTCCTACAATGAGCAGTTCTTC

abundance: .
v_gene: TRBV7-9
d_gene: TRBD1
j_gene: TRBJ1-5
len: 15
CDR3aa: CASSLVGRGPQPQHF
CDR3nt: TGTGCCAGCAGCTTAGTTGGCAGGGGGCCTCAGCCCCAGCATTTT

abundance: .
v_gene: TRBV6-5
d_gene: TRBD1
j_gene: TRBJ1-1
len: 13
CDR3aa: CASILTGGTEAFF
CDR3nt: TGTGCCAGCATTCTAACAGGGGGCACTGAAGCTTTCTTT

abundance: .
v_gene: TRBV5-1
d_gene: TRBD1
j_gene: TRBJ2-1
len: 13
CDR3aa: CASSLQGAVEQFF
CDR3nt: TGCGCCAGCAGCCTCCAGGGGGCGGTTGAGCAGTTCTTC

abundance: .
v_gene: TRBV19
d_gene: TRBD1
j_gene: TRBJ1-1
len: 17
CDR3aa: CASNLLPGQGENTEAFF
CDR3nt: TGTGCCAGTAACCTACTCCCGGGACAGGGCGAGAACACTGAAGCTTTCTTT

abundance: .
v_gene: TRBV21-1
d_gene: .
j_gene: TRBJ2-7
len: 14
CDR3aa: CASAPRQGSKEQYF
CDR3nt: TGTGCCAGCGCCCCCAGGCAGGGGAGTAAAGAGCAGTACTTC

abundance: .
v_gene: TRBV9
d_gene: .
j_gene: TRBJ1-2
len: 14
CDR3aa: CASSLRDYNYGYTF
CDR3nt: TGTGCCAGCAGCCTGCGGGACTATAACTATGGCTACACCTTC

abundance: .
v_gene: TRBV28
d_gene: .
j_gene: TRBJ1-2
len: 15
CDR3aa: CASSLADSPNYGYTF
CDR3nt: TGTGCCAGCAGTTTGGCGGACAGCCCTAACTATGGCTACACCTTC

abundance: once
v_gene: TRBV18
d_gene: TRBD1
j_gene: TRBJ2-2
len: 18
CDR3aa: CASSPPSGGIANTGELFF
CDR3nt: TGTGCCAGCTCACCACCGTCAGGGGGCATCGCGAACACCGGGGAGCTGTTTTTT

abundance: .
v_gene: TRBV29-1
d_gene: TRBD2
j_gene: TRBJ2-2
len: 14
CDR3aa: CSVGGREPTGELFF
CDR3nt: TGCAGCGTTGGGGGGAGGGAACCGACCGGGGAGCTGTTTTTT

abundance: .
v_gene: TRBV19
d_gene: .
j_gene: TRBJ1-2
len: 14
CDR3aa: CASTTRGQDYGYTF
CDR3nt: TGTGCCAGCACCACAAGGGGTCAGGACTATGGCTACACCTTC

abundance: .
v_gene: TRBV9
d_gene: .
j_gene: TRBJ2-3
len: 15
CDR3aa: CASSVVEGRTDTQYF
CDR3nt: TGTGCCAGCAGCGTGGTTGAGGGGAGGACAGATACGCAGTATTTT

abundance: .
v_gene: TRBV30
d_gene: .
j_gene: TRBJ1-5
len: 16
CDR3aa: CAWSVPGSRARQPQHF
CDR3nt: TGTGCCTGGAGTGTACCAGGGTCCAGGGCCCGGCAGCCCCAGCATTTT

abundance: once
v_gene: TRBV6-5
d_gene: .
j_gene: TRBJ1-1
len: 15
CDR3aa: CASTITPGKNTEAFF
CDR3nt: TGTGCCAGCACCATTACTCCGGGGAAGAACACTGAAGCTTTCTTT

abundance: .
v_gene: TRBV5-1
d_gene: TRBD1
j_gene: TRBJ2-2
len: 16
CDR3aa: CASSLETGGWTGELFF
CDR3nt: TGCGCCAGCAGCTTGGAGACAGGGGGATGGACCGGGGAGCTGTTTTTT

abundance: once
v_gene: TRBV28
d_gene: .
j_gene: TRBJ2-1
len: 14
CDR3aa: CASSFFPSYNEQFF
CDR3nt: TGTGCCAGCAGTTTCTTTCCTTCCTACAATGAGCAGTTCTTC

abundance: once
v_gene: TRBV6-1
d_gene: .
j_gene: TRBJ1-3
len: 15
CDR3aa: CASNPRGVSGNTIYF
CDR3nt: TGTGCCAGCAACCCCCGGGGGGTCTCTGGAAACACCATATATTTT

abundance: .
v_gene: TRBV6-5
d_gene: .
j_gene: TRBJ1-2
len: 14
CDR3aa: CASSYSKQFYGYTF
CDR3nt: TGTGCCAGCAGTTACTCGAAACAGTTTTATGGCTACACCTTC

abundance: .
v_gene: TRBV7-7
d_gene: .
j_gene: TRBJ2-3
len: 14
CDR3aa: CASSNNGPRDTQYF
CDR3nt: TGTGCTAGCAGTAATAATGGTCCCCGGGATACGCAGTATTTT